The sequence of this TCR beta chain was determined in a study of blood T cell repertoires in COVID-19. Study background: Acute and convalescent COVID-19 samples came from the United States, Italy and Spain. PBMCs, B-cell-depleted T cells, or T cells provided the cDNA or gDNA that made up the material.

Original methodology: The authors estimated nucleated cell counts from reference gene primer amplification. TCRdb's copy holds only in-frame clones and misses some; the assay was immunoSEQ multiplex PCR. The V and J calls and clone size are taken from that table; D and trimming were inferred from the DNA. Among approximately 180,000 clones listed, about 85% were seen once. The sequenced sample consisted of peripheral blood. This receptor was obtained from a man in his 60s with active or convalescent COVID-19.

CDR3 sequence (DNA): TGTGCCAGCAGCTTAGGAGGGCTCAGCTCCTACGAGCAGTACTTC. Its translation is CASSLGGLSSYEQYF. The chain combines TRBV11-2 with TRBJ2-7; tentatively, D is TRBD2 (5 bases). With 1 base removed from V and 0 bases from J, the gap between germline ends came to 10 bases. From germline, CDR1 is SGHAT and CDR2 FQNNGV. The CDR3 loop spans 15 amino acids.